This TCR beta chain was recovered during a study of blood T cell repertoires in COVID-19 (dated by TCRdb to about 2020). Describing the broader study: For ImmuneRACE Cohort 3, a participant was defined as recovered based on two consecutive negative NP/OP PCR tests, clearance by a healthcare professional, or resolution of symptoms. Collaborator samples came from the United States, Italy and Spain and covered acute and convalescent phases of COVID-19. The prospective study material was composed of cDNA or gDNA derived from T cells, B-cell-depleted T cells, or PBMCs. Subjects who had been exposed to COVID-19, were actively infected with it, or had recovered from it provided the deeply sampled blood TCRbeta repertoires that made up the dataset. The repertoires were released in a freely available public database intended as a resource for research on the immune response to SARS-CoV-2. The samples were drawn from the first 160 participants of the ongoing ImmuneRACE study and from 1,254 subjects provided by 6 global collaborators. Nearly every sample came with metadata listing a de-identified subject ID, COVID-19 status, age in years and sex. Where available, HLA class I and class II types were obtained from metadata supplied by the sample provider rather than from assay-based typing. General findings and caveats noted by the study authors: The quantity of clinical and demographic metadata differed by source and by participant and was supplied without curation.

In the prospective study, participants were 18 to 89 years old, resided in under 30 geographic areas of the United States, and were enrolled through a virtual design. In the prospective study, cohorts were assigned on the basis of participant-reported clinical history obtained from a screening survey and a study questionnaire. In the prospective study, whole blood, serum and a nasopharyngeal or oropharyngeal swab were collected from each participant by mobile phlebotomists. Additional blood draws and questionnaires over an approximately two-month period could optionally be provided by prospective study participants. Blood samples from the prospective study were shipped frozen or at room temperature prior to DNA extraction. TCRbeta CDR3 regions were amplified from genomic DNA using the immunoSEQ Assay, a bias-controlled multiplex PCR. The original methods were these. The number of nucleated cells in each sample was estimated by amplification of reference gene primers within the assay. To quantify the absolute abundance of each unique TCRbeta CDR3 rearrangement, sequence reads were collapsed and filtered. For each sample, productive Simpson clonality was calculated by taking the square root of Simpson's diversity index across productive rearrangements. TCRdb holds this immuneACCESS table with in-frame rearrangements only. Some clones are missing; in checked studies, unresolved V genes explain under half, and the rest has no known cause. V, J and clone size were drawn from that table, and D and trimming were deduced from the DNA. The sample yields around 190,000 clones; approximately 90% were counted once. Roughly 24% of the sample is taken by the ten largest.

On this clone itself: The clone's antigen remains unknown. The input lacks base qualities; no much larger clone sits a single base away.

Sequenced sample: PBMCs or T cells enriched from blood (not recorded which). This TCR was sampled from a woman aged 40 to 49 in a cohort exposed to, infected with or recovered from COVID-19 (not recorded which).

Here is the DNA: TGTGCCAGCAGTTTCAGGGGCCGGGGCTCGGCCACTGAAGCTTTCTTT. It encodes CASSFRGRGSATEAFF. The chain is encoded by TRBV4-2 joined to TRBJ1-1, and perhaps TRBD1 as D gene, on 6 matching bases. The CDR3 has 16 amino acids, counting the end cysteine and phenylalanine. The kept DNA is CDR3 alone, 48 bases in frame from the first base. V gives up 6 bases and J gives up 4 bases, and the segment between their germline ends measures 21 bases. The germline V gene gives CDR1 as LGHNA and CDR2 as YNFKEQ.